Listed here is a single T cell receptor beta chain. This entry is derived from a study of CD8 T cells in Susac syndrome. Germline lookup yields CDR1 MDHEN and CDR2 SYDVKM. The CDR3 covers 14 residues. With 5 bases clipped from V and 3 bases from J, the junction kept 5 bases outside the gene matches. Sequencing targeted TCR beta in T cells from blood (CD8+ and CD4+). Random hexamers were used to reverse transcribe roughly 0.45 to 1 ug of RNA. TCRdb processed the immunoSEQ multiplex PCR reads anew with MiXCR; each CDR3 protein has one entry. The table shows 150,000 to 200,000 distinct CDR3 sequences, with roughly 94% occurring only once.

The genes are TRBV28 and TRBJ2-3; 7 positions match TRBD1. The sequencing sample was made of CD4+ T cells from PBMCs. The receptor comes from a human donor in good health. The DNA of the CDR3 is TGTGCCAGCAGTGCGGCAGGGGGTACAGATACGCAGTATTTT. It encodes CASSAAGGTDTQYF.